Sequencing of this T cell receptor (beta chain) was carried out in a study of T cells in Graves' hyperthyroidism and ophthalmopathy. The study's findings and limits: The model predicted ophthalmopathy a median approximately 6.3 months before onset.

Lactation, pregnancy, other autoimmune disease or uncontrolled infection excluded patients. PBMCs were obtained from 9 to 10 ml fresh peripheral blood. This clonotype was observed a few times. The antigen remains undetermined. Trimming removed 3 bases from V and 4 bases from J, with 15 bases in between. CDR1 is KGHSH and CDR2 is LQKENI in the germline V gene. The CDR3 has 15 amino acids. Amplification yielded TCR beta CDR3 regions, with RNA transcripts as the source. First-round RT-PCR of the TCR CDR3 relied on the HTBI primer set. TCRdb re-analysed the multiplex PCR reads in MiXCR, keeping a single row per CDR3 protein. The table has under 200,000 distinct CDR3 sequences, roughly 9.4% seen once.

Sequencing input: blood. The chain joins TRBV18 to TRBJ1-2; D is uncertain. The TCR comes from a woman between 18 and 29 years old with Graves' hyperthyroidism that later progressed to Graves' ophthalmopathy. As DNA, the CDR3 is TGTGCCAGCTCACCGAACCTGGCGGCGCCCTATGGCTACACCTTC. This codes for CASSPNLAAPYGYTF. Complete variable domain (other parts from reference TRBV18 and TRBJ1-2): NAGVMQNPRHLVRRRGQEARLRCSPMKGHSHVYWYRQLPEEGLKFMVYLQKENIIDESGMPKERFSAEFPKEGPSILRIQQVVRGDSAAYFCASSPNLAAPYGYTFGSGTRLTVV.